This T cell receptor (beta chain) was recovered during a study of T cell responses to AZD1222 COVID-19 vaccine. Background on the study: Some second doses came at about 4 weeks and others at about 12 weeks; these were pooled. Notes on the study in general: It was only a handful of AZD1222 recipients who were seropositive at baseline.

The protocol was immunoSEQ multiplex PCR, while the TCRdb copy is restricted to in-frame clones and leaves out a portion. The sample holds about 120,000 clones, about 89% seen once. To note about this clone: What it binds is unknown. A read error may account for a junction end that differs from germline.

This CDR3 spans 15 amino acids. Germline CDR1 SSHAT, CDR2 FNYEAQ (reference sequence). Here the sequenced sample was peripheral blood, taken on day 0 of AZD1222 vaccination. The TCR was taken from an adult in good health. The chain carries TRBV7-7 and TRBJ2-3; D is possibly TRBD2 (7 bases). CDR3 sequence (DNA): TGTGCTAGCAGCCCTGGGGGGGGCAGCACAGATACGCAGTATTTT. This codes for CASSPGGGSTDTQYF.